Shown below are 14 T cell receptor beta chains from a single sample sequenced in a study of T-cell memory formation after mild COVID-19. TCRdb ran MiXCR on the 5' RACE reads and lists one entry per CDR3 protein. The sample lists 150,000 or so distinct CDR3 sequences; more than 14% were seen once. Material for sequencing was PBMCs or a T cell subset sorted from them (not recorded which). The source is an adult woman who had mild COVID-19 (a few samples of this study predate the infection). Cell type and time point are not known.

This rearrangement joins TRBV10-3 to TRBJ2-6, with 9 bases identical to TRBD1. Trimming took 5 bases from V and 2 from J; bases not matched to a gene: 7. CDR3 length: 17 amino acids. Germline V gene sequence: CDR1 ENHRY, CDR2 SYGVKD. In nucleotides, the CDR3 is TGTGCCATCAGTCCCGGGACAGGGCAACCTGGGGCCAACGTCCTGACTTTC. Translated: CAISPGTGQPGANVLTF.

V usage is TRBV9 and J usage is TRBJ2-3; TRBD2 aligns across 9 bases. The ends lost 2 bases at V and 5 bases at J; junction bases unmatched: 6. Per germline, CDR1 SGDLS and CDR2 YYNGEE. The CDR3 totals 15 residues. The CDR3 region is CASSVSSGGRDTQYF. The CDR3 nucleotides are TGTGCCAGCAGCGTTTCCAGCGGGGGGAGAGATACGCAGTATTTT.

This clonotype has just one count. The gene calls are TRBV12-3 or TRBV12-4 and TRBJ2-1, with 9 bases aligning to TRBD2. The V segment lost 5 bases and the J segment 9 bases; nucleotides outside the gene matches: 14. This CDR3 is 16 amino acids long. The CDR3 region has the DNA TGTGCCAGCAGTCCTTGGGCGCCTAGCGGGAAGGGTGAGCAGTTCTTC. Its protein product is CASSPWAPSGKGEQFF.

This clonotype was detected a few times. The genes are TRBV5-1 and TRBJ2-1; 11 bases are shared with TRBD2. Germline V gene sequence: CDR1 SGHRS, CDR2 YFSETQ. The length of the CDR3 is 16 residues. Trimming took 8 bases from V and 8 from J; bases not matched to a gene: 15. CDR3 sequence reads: CASREVAGGPEDEQFF. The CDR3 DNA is TGCGCCAGTCGTGAGGTAGCGGGGGGGCCTGAGGATGAGCAGTTCTTC. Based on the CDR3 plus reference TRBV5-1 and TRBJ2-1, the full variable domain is KAGVTQTPRYLIKTRGQQVTLSCSPISGHRSVSWYQQTPGQGLQFLFEYFSETQRNKGNFPGRFSGRQFSNSRSEMNVSTLELGDSALYLCASREVAGGPEDEQFFGPGTRLTVL.

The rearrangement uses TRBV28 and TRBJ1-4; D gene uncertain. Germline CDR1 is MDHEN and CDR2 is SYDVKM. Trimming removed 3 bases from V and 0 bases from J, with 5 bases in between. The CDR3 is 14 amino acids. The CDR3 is CASSFSATNEKLFF. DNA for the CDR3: TGTGCCAGCAGTTTCAGTGCAACTAATGAAAAACTGTTTTTT.

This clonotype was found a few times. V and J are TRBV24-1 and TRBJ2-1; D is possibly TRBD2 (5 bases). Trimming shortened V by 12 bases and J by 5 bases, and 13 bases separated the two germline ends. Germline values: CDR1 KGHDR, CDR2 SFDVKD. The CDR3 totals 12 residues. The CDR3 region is CAVAGVNNEQFF. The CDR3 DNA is TGTGCCGTTGCCGGGGTGAACAATGAGCAGTTCTTC.

This chain's CDR3 is CASLPTGGVWTGELFF. The CDR3 coding sequence is TGTGCCAGCCTTCCGACAGGGGGAGTTTGGACCGGGGAGCTGTTTTTT. V and J are TRBV7-6 and TRBJ2-2; 9 bases align to TRBD1. Germline CDR1 reads SGHVS; CDR2 reads FNYEAQ. The ends lost 8 bases at V and 5 bases at J; junction bases unmatched: 12. The CDR3 is made up of 16 amino acids.

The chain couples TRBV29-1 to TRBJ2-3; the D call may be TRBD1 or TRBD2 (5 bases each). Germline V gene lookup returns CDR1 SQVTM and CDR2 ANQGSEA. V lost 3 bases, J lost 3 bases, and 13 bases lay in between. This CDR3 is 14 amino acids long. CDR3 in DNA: TGCAGCGTTGACACTGAGGGGCCGACAGATACGCAGTATTTT. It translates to CSVDTEGPTDTQYF.

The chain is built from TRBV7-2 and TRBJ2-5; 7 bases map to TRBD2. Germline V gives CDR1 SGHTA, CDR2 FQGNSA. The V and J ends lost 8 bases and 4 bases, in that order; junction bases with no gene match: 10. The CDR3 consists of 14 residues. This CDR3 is CASERGSKGETQYF. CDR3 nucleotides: TGTGCCAGCGAGCGGGGATCTAAGGGAGAGACCCAGTACTTC.

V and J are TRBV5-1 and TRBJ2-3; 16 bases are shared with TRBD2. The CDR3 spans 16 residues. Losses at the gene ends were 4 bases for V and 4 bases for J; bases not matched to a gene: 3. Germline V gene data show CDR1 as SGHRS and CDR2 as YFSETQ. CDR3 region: CASSRGTSGGADTQYF. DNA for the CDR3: TGCGCCAGCAGCCGCGGGACTAGCGGGGGGGCAGATACGCAGTATTTT.

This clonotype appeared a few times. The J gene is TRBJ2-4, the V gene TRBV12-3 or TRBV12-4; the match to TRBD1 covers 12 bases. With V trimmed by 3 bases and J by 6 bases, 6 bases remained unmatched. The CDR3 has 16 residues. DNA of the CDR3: TGTGCCAGCAGTTTTACCATGGGACAGGGGGCAAACATTCAGTACTTC. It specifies CASSFTMGQGANIQYF.

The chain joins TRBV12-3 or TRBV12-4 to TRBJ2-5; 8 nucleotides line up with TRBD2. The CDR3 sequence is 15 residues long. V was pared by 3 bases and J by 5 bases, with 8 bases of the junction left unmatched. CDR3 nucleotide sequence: TGTGCCAGCAGTTTGGTTGTAGGCGGGGGGGAGACCCAGTACTTC. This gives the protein CASSLVVGGGETQYF.

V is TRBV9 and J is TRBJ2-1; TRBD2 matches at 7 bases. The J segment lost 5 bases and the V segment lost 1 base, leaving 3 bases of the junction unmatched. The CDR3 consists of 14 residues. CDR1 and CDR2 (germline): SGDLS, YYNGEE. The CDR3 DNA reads TGTGCCAGCAGCGTACTAGCGGTCGACAATGAGCAGTTCTTC. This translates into CASSVLAVDNEQFF.

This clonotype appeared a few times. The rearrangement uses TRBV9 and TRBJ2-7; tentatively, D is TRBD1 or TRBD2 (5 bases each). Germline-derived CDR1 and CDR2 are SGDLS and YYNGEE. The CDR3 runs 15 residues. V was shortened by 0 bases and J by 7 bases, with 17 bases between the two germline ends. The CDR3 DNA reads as TGTGCCAGCAGCGTAGACGCTTCAGGGCCGGGGGAGCAGTACTTC. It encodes CASSVDASGPGEQYF.